The T cell receptor beta chain under discussion was sequenced for a study of regulatory T cells in long-lasting Graves disease. About the study: Patients with persistent Graves' disease had over 5 years of antithyroid drugs and persistent TSH receptor antibodies. The study's findings and limits: Newly diagnosed disease favored TRBV20-1 and TRBJ2-1 over persistent disease.

Trimming removed 4 bases at V and 0 bases at J, with 9 bases between. Germline CDR1 and CDR2: SQVTM and ANQGSEA. The CDR3 contains 13 residues. This clonotype occurred many times. What it binds is not known. Sample time point: persistent/refractory GD, antithyroid drugs over 5 years with positive TRAb. Making the TCR library involved RNA that had been extracted from PBMCs. Relying on iRepertoire HTBI primers and Arm-PCR of CDR3 regions, the team built TCR beta libraries. Per the original methods: Roughly 65 TRBV and about 15 TRBJ segments were identified across samples. TCRdb processed the multiplex PCR reads anew with MiXCR; each CDR3 protein has one entry. The authors' filters were not applied to this entry. The data show around 460,000 distinct CDR3 sequences, about 22% seen once.

This chain links TRBV29-1 with TRBJ2-5; D may be TRBD1 (6 bases). The sample in question was peripheral blood mononuclear cells (PBMCs), obtained when the disease was refractory, from a patient treated with antithyroid drugs. This TCR came from a female donor with Graves disease. DNA of the CDR3: TGCAGCGTTGGGGGACACTACCAAGAGACCCAGTACTTC. This gives the protein CSVGGHYQETQYF.